This is a list of T cell receptor beta chains from one sample in a study of T cell repertoires in cytomegalovirus infection. TCRdb re-called the reads with MiXCR, one entry per CDR3 protein. The data show about 570,000 distinct CDR3 sequences, with just under 40% seen just once and 48% held by the top ten. These receptors lack a known antigen. The sequences come from cultured PBMCs, collected from culture after CMV antigen stimulation. These receptors were taken from a human donor in good health (CMV status not recorded). Some clones in this sample may be carry-over from other donors' samples. CDR3s include the opening cysteine and the closing phenylalanine or tryptophan. A D gene is named only where the DNA matches it firmly. Some rows have no size entry. The others give once, few or many, or a class for an expanded clone.

cdr3_nt: TGTGCCACCGGACTTTCCACAGATACGCAGTATTTT
cdr3_aa: CATGLSTDTQYF
v_call: TRBV27
cdr3_length: 12
j_call: TRBJ2-3
clone_size: once
d_call: .

cdr3_nt: TGTGCCAGCAAGGGGACAGGGGACACTAACTATGGCTACACCTTC
cdr3_aa: CASKGTGDTNYGYTF
v_call: TRBV6-5
cdr3_length: 15
j_call: TRBJ1-2
clone_size: few
d_call: TRBD1

cdr3_nt: TGTGCTAGTGGGTCCGGGACAGGGGGGATAGATACGCAGTATTTT
cdr3_aa: CASGSGTGGIDTQYF
v_call: TRBV12-5
cdr3_length: 15
j_call: TRBJ2-3
clone_size: .
d_call: TRBD1

cdr3_nt: TGTGCCAGCAGGACGGGGGGACAGGGGGCCGAGCAGTACTTC
cdr3_aa: CASRTGGQGAEQYF
v_call: TRBV7-2
cdr3_length: 14
j_call: TRBJ2-7
clone_size: few
d_call: TRBD1

cdr3_nt: TGTGCCAGCAGTTTACCCTCCCTCCAAGAGACCCAGTACTTC
cdr3_aa: CASSLPSLQETQYF
v_call: TRBV12-3/TRBV12-4
cdr3_length: 14
j_call: TRBJ2-5
clone_size: few
d_call: .

cdr3_nt: TGTGCCAGCAGCCAAGATCGGGGGGGGCATGGCTATGGCTACACCTTC
cdr3_aa: CASSQDRGGHGYGYTF
v_call: TRBV4-2
cdr3_length: 16
j_call: TRBJ1-2
clone_size: .
d_call: .

cdr3_nt: TGTGCCAGCAGACCGAAACCGGGACTAGAGGCGACCCAGTACTTC
cdr3_aa: CASRPKPGLEATQYF
v_call: TRBV7-9
cdr3_length: 15
j_call: TRBJ2-5
clone_size: .
d_call: TRBD2

cdr3_nt: TGTGCCAGCAGTGAACTGGGCTCCTACGAGCAGTACTTC
cdr3_aa: CASSELGSYEQYF
v_call: TRBV6-1
cdr3_length: 13
j_call: TRBJ2-7
clone_size: .
d_call: .

cdr3_nt: TGTGCCAGCACCCGACTGGGTACCACCTACGAGCAGTACTTC
cdr3_aa: CASTRLGTTYEQYF
v_call: TRBV6-1
cdr3_length: 14
j_call: TRBJ2-7
clone_size: .
d_call: .

cdr3_nt: TGTGCCAGCAGTCCCCCGGGGGCAGGCTGGAATGATGAGCAGTTCTTC
cdr3_aa: CASSPPGAGWNDEQFF
v_call: TRBV6-1
cdr3_length: 16
j_call: TRBJ2-1
clone_size: .
d_call: .

cdr3_nt: TGTGCCAGCAGCCACCAACAGGGAGGGGGCACTGAAGCTTTCTTT
cdr3_aa: CASSHQQGGGTEAFF
v_call: TRBV7-2
cdr3_length: 15
j_call: TRBJ1-1
clone_size: .
d_call: .

cdr3_nt: TGCAGCGTTGAAGGTAACGAGGGAGGGTACGAGCAGTACTTC
cdr3_aa: CSVEGNEGGYEQYF
v_call: TRBV29-1
cdr3_length: 14
j_call: TRBJ2-7
clone_size: .
d_call: TRBD2

cdr3_nt: TGCGCCAGCAGCCAATTCATACCCCCAGGAAACACCATATATTTT
cdr3_aa: CASSQFIPPGNTIYF
v_call: TRBV4-1
cdr3_length: 15
j_call: TRBJ1-3
clone_size: .
d_call: .

cdr3_nt: TGTGCCAGCAGCTTCGGCCCAGTGTCCTACAATGAGCAGTTCTTC
cdr3_aa: CASSFGPVSYNEQFF
v_call: TRBV7-2
cdr3_length: 15
j_call: TRBJ2-1
clone_size: few
d_call: .

cdr3_nt: TGCAGTGCTAGACCTAGCGGGAGTGTTAACGAGCAGTACTTC
cdr3_aa: CSARPSGSVNEQYF
v_call: TRBV20-1
cdr3_length: 14
j_call: TRBJ2-7
clone_size: .
d_call: TRBD2

cdr3_nt: TGTGCCAGCGCTGGAAACACCATATATTTT
cdr3_aa: CASAGNTIYF
v_call: TRBV12-3/TRBV12-4
cdr3_length: 10
j_call: TRBJ1-3
clone_size: .
d_call: .

cdr3_nt: TGTGCCAGCAGTTACTCGAACAGTCCAACGTTTCAAGAGACCCAGTACTTC
cdr3_aa: CASSYSNSPTFQETQYF
v_call: TRBV6-6
cdr3_length: 17
j_call: TRBJ2-5
clone_size: .
d_call: .

cdr3_nt: TGTGCCAGCCCACTAGCGGGGGTGACTAATGAGCAGTTCTTC
cdr3_aa: CASPLAGVTNEQFF
v_call: TRBV2
cdr3_length: 14
j_call: TRBJ2-1
clone_size: .
d_call: TRBD2

cdr3_nt: TGTGCCACCAGCGGTAGACGCCCCACTGAAGCTTTCTTT
cdr3_aa: CATSGRRPTEAFF
v_call: TRBV15
cdr3_length: 13
j_call: TRBJ1-1
clone_size: .
d_call: .

cdr3_nt: TGCAGCGTTATACGGGGTTGGACTGAAGCTTTCTTT
cdr3_aa: CSVIRGWTEAFF
v_call: TRBV29-1
cdr3_length: 12
j_call: TRBJ1-1
clone_size: .
d_call: .

cdr3_nt: TGTGCCAGCACTCCCGCAGGGGAGGGCACAGATACGCAGTATTTT
cdr3_aa: CASTPAGEGTDTQYF
v_call: TRBV7-8
cdr3_length: 15
j_call: TRBJ2-3
clone_size: .
d_call: .

cdr3_nt: TGTGCCAGCAGCCCCTTTACTAGTAACAATGAGCAGTTCTTC
cdr3_aa: CASSPFTSNNEQFF
v_call: TRBV7-2
cdr3_length: 14
j_call: TRBJ2-1
clone_size: .
d_call: .

cdr3_nt: TGTGCCAGCAGTTCCATAATATACTCTGGGGCCAACGTCCTGACTTTC
cdr3_aa: CASSSIIYSGANVLTF
v_call: TRBV28
cdr3_length: 16
j_call: TRBJ2-6
clone_size: few
d_call: .

cdr3_nt: TGCGCCAGCAGCTTGGCCCCCGCCGGGACCAATAATGAAAAACTGTTTTTT
cdr3_aa: CASSLAPAGTNNEKLFF
v_call: TRBV5-1
cdr3_length: 17
j_call: TRBJ1-4
clone_size: .
d_call: .

cdr3_nt: TGTGCCAGCAGTGGATCCTGGATCGGGGGTGGCTTCGAAAAACTGTTTTTT
cdr3_aa: CASSGSWIGGGFEKLFF
v_call: TRBV6-6
cdr3_length: 17
j_call: TRBJ1-4
clone_size: .
d_call: .

cdr3_nt: TGTGCCAGCTCACCCCGGCCCGCGCCGAGCTCCTACAATGAGCAGTTCTTC
cdr3_aa: CASSPRPAPSSYNEQFF
v_call: TRBV18
cdr3_length: 17
j_call: TRBJ2-1
clone_size: .
d_call: .

cdr3_nt: TGCGCCAGCAGCCAAGCCACAGGGGTACCGAACACTGAAGCTTTCTTT
cdr3_aa: CASSQATGVPNTEAFF
v_call: TRBV4-3
cdr3_length: 16
j_call: TRBJ1-1
clone_size: few
d_call: TRBD1

cdr3_nt: TGCGCCAGCAGTTATGGACAGGGTGGGGGGGATCAGCCCCAGCATTTT
cdr3_aa: CASSYGQGGGDQPQHF
v_call: TRBV5-1
cdr3_length: 16
j_call: TRBJ1-5
clone_size: .
d_call: TRBD1

cdr3_nt: TGTGCCAGCAGTTTGGGACAGGGGGAAAATCCGGCTTTCTTT
cdr3_aa: CASSLGQGENPAFF
v_call: TRBV12-3/TRBV12-4
cdr3_length: 14
j_call: TRBJ1-1
clone_size: .
d_call: TRBD1

cdr3_nt: TGTGCCAGCAGTTCTCCCGGGGCGGCCTACAATGAGCAGTTCTTC
cdr3_aa: CASSSPGAAYNEQFF
v_call: TRBV12-3/TRBV12-4
cdr3_length: 15
j_call: TRBJ2-1
clone_size: .
d_call: .

cdr3_nt: TGTGCCAGCAGCTTCAGGGGCCTAACCTACGAGCAGTACTTC
cdr3_aa: CASSFRGLTYEQYF
v_call: TRBV7-6
cdr3_length: 14
j_call: TRBJ2-7
clone_size: .
d_call: .

cdr3_nt: TGTGCCAGCAGCTACAGGACATCCTATGGCTACACCTTC
cdr3_aa: CASSYRTSYGYTF
v_call: TRBV7-2
cdr3_length: 13
j_call: TRBJ1-2
clone_size: .
d_call: .

cdr3_nt: TGTGCCAGCAGCCTTGGGACAGCCACTGAAGCTTTCTTT
cdr3_aa: CASSLGTATEAFF
v_call: TRBV7-2
cdr3_length: 13
j_call: TRBJ1-1
clone_size: few
d_call: TRBD1

cdr3_nt: TGTGCCAGCAGCTTAGGACCGTCTGGGGCTTTCTTT
cdr3_aa: CASSLGPSGAFF
v_call: TRBV7-6
cdr3_length: 12
j_call: TRBJ1-1
clone_size: .
d_call: .

cdr3_nt: TGTGCCAGCAGCTTGGAAGGTCCCCCCGATACGCAGTATTTT
cdr3_aa: CASSLEGPPDTQYF
v_call: TRBV7-2
cdr3_length: 14
j_call: TRBJ2-3
clone_size: many
d_call: .

cdr3_nt: TGTGCCAGCAGCCGAGTTGGGGGTGAGGGTACGTTCTTC
cdr3_aa: CASSRVGGEGTFF
v_call: TRBV6-1
cdr3_length: 13
j_call: TRBJ2-1
clone_size: .
d_call: .

cdr3_nt: TGTGCCAGCACCAGGGCGGGGAGTGAAAAACTGTTTTTT
cdr3_aa: CASTRAGSEKLFF
v_call: TRBV2
cdr3_length: 13
j_call: TRBJ1-4
clone_size: .
d_call: .

cdr3_nt: TGTGCCAGCAGCATCCGGGACCGAGCCTACGAGCAGTACTTC
cdr3_aa: CASSIRDRAYEQYF
v_call: TRBV12-3/TRBV12-4
cdr3_length: 14
j_call: TRBJ2-7
clone_size: .
d_call: .

cdr3_nt: TGTGCCAGCAGCCAAGGAGTGCCTAGCGCGGCCAAAAACATTCAGTACTTC
cdr3_aa: CASSQGVPSAAKNIQYF
v_call: TRBV3-1
cdr3_length: 17
j_call: TRBJ2-4
clone_size: .
d_call: .

cdr3_nt: TGCAGTGCGGTTCGGGGGGCCTCTCCCCTGGGAGATACGCAGTATTTT
cdr3_aa: CSAVRGASPLGDTQYF
v_call: TRBV20-1
cdr3_length: 16
j_call: TRBJ2-3
clone_size: .
d_call: .

cdr3_nt: TGCAGTGCTAGAGGGATCCTAAAGGGGTTGGGGAGCTCTGGAAACACCATATATTTT
cdr3_aa: CSARGILKGLGSSGNTIYF
v_call: TRBV20-1
cdr3_length: 19
j_call: TRBJ1-3
clone_size: .
d_call: .

cdr3_nt: TGTGCCATCAGTGCTGGACAGGGGAAGTCTCGAGCTTTCTTT
cdr3_aa: CAISAGQGKSRAFF
v_call: TRBV10-3
cdr3_length: 14
j_call: TRBJ1-1
clone_size: once
d_call: TRBD1

cdr3_nt: TGTGCCAGCAGCTTAACGGGTTTCGAGACCCAGTACTTC
cdr3_aa: CASSLTGFETQYF
v_call: TRBV7-9
cdr3_length: 13
j_call: TRBJ2-5
clone_size: few
d_call: .

cdr3_nt: TGTGCCATCAGTGAGTCGGGCAGGGGAGAGACCCAGTACTTC
cdr3_aa: CAISESGRGETQYF
v_call: TRBV10-3
cdr3_length: 14
j_call: TRBJ2-5
clone_size: .
d_call: .

cdr3_nt: TGTGCCAGCAGTTACTCGATGGGGTTGGCTGAAGCTTTCTTT
cdr3_aa: CASSYSMGLAEAFF
v_call: TRBV6-2/TRBV6-3
cdr3_length: 14
j_call: TRBJ1-1
clone_size: .
d_call: .

cdr3_nt: TGTGCCAGCAGTGGGGAGGGGGCGGAAAAACTGTTTTTT
cdr3_aa: CASSGEGAEKLFF
v_call: TRBV2
cdr3_length: 13
j_call: TRBJ1-4
clone_size: .
d_call: TRBD1

cdr3_nt: TGTGCCAGCAGCCGAGACAGAGCCTACCCTGAAGCTTTCTTT
cdr3_aa: CASSRDRAYPEAFF
v_call: TRBV7-4
cdr3_length: 14
j_call: TRBJ1-1
clone_size: .
d_call: .

cdr3_nt: TGTGCCAGCAGCTTAATTAAGGACGGCGAAAAACTGTTTTTT
cdr3_aa: CASSLIKDGEKLFF
v_call: TRBV7-2
cdr3_length: 14
j_call: TRBJ1-4
clone_size: many
d_call: .

cdr3_nt: TGTGCCAGCAGTTACTCAGAGGGGGCCGAGAAGACCCAGTACTTC
cdr3_aa: CASSYSEGAEKTQYF
v_call: TRBV6-2/TRBV6-3
cdr3_length: 15
j_call: TRBJ2-5
clone_size: few
d_call: TRBD1

cdr3_nt: TGTGCCAGCAGTTCATCACCCGGACAGTTCATCAGCTACGAGCAGTACTTC
cdr3_aa: CASSSSPGQFISYEQYF
v_call: TRBV27
cdr3_length: 17
j_call: TRBJ2-7
clone_size: .
d_call: .

cdr3_nt: TGTGCCAGCAGTGAAGTCAGGGGATACACTGAAGCTTTCTTT
cdr3_aa: CASSEVRGYTEAFF
v_call: TRBV2
cdr3_length: 14
j_call: TRBJ1-1
clone_size: .
d_call: .

cdr3_nt: TGTGCCAGCAGCGTAGCGGGACTAGTCACAGATACGCAGTATTTT
cdr3_aa: CASSVAGLVTDTQYF
v_call: TRBV7-2
cdr3_length: 15
j_call: TRBJ2-3
clone_size: .
d_call: TRBD2

cdr3_nt: TGTGCCAGCAGCTTGGAGCCGGGACCAAACACTGAAGCTTTCTTT
cdr3_aa: CASSLEPGPNTEAFF
v_call: TRBV5-4
cdr3_length: 15
j_call: TRBJ1-1
clone_size: .
d_call: .

cdr3_nt: TGCAGTGCTGGGCGGGACTTTCAGTACGAGCAGTACTTC
cdr3_aa: CSAGRDFQYEQYF
v_call: TRBV20-1
cdr3_length: 13
j_call: TRBJ2-7
clone_size: once
d_call: .

cdr3_nt: TGTGCCATCAGTGAGTCTCATCAGGGCAAAGAGACCCAGTACTTC
cdr3_aa: CAISESHQGKETQYF
v_call: TRBV10-3
cdr3_length: 15
j_call: TRBJ2-5
clone_size: few
d_call: .

cdr3_nt: TGTGCCAGCAGCTTAGCAGGGACTAATAAAAACATTCAGTACTTC
cdr3_aa: CASSLAGTNKNIQYF
v_call: TRBV7-2
cdr3_length: 15
j_call: TRBJ2-4
clone_size: .
d_call: TRBD2

cdr3_nt: TGTGCCAGCAGTTTAAACGGTGATTATAATTCACCCCTCCACTTT
cdr3_aa: CASSLNGDYNSPLHF
v_call: TRBV28
cdr3_length: 15
j_call: TRBJ1-6
clone_size: few
d_call: .

cdr3_nt: TGTGCCAGCAGCTTAGACCGGGCCAGTGCAGATTACGAGCAGTACTTC
cdr3_aa: CASSLDRASADYEQYF
v_call: TRBV7-2
cdr3_length: 16
j_call: TRBJ2-7
clone_size: few
d_call: .

cdr3_nt: TGTGCCAGCAGGGCCTCGGGCGGGGAGCTGTTTTTT
cdr3_aa: CASRASGGELFF
v_call: TRBV12-3/TRBV12-4
cdr3_length: 12
j_call: TRBJ2-2
clone_size: .
d_call: .

cdr3_nt: TGTGCCAGCAGTAGGGATCCCGCAGATACGCAGTATTTT
cdr3_aa: CASSRDPADTQYF
v_call: TRBV7-2
cdr3_length: 13
j_call: TRBJ2-3
clone_size: few
d_call: .